This T cell receptor (beta chain) appears in the sequencing data of a study of blood T cell repertoires in COVID-19. Per the authors' pipeline: The assay estimated nucleated cells by amplifying reference gene primers. Here immunoSEQ multiplex PCR was the method, and the copy in TCRdb shows in-frame clones only, minus some. That table supplies the V and J calls and clone size; D and trimming were determined from the DNA. The data hold approximately 210,000 clones, with 70% to 90% observed a single time. Enrolled through a virtual design, the participants were between about 18 and 89 years of age and came from some 26 US areas. The V gene lost 6 bases and the J gene lost 3 bases, with 22 bases spanning the gap. Looked up from germline, CDR1 is KGHSH and CDR2 is LQKENI. The CDR3 has 17 amino acids.

The specimen was PBMCs or T cells enriched from blood (not recorded which). The sequence was collected from a woman aged 45-59 years with acute COVID-19. The V call is TRBV18, the J call TRBJ2-3; weak D call: TRBD2 (7 bases). CDR3 sequence reads: CASSPPWAGAGTDTQYF. CDR3 DNA: TGTGCCAGCTCTCCGCCTTGGGCGGGGGCGGGTACAGATACGCAGTATTTT.